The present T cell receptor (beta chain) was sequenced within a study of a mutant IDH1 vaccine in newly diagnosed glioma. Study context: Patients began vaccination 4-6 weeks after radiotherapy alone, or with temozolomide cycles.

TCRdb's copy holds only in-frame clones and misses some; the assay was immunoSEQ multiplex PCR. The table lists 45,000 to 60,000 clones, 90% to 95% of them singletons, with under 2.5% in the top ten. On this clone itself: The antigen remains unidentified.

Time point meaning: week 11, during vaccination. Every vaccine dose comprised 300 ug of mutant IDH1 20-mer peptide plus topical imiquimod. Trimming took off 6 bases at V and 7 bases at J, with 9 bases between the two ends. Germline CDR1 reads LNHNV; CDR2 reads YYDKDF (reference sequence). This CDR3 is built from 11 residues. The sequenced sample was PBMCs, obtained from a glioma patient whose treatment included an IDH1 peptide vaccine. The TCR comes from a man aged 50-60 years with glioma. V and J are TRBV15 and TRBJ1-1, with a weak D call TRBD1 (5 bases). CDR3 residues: CATSRDYEAFF. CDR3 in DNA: TGTGCCACCAGTCGGGACTATGAAGCTTTCTTT.